The 11 T cell receptor beta chains below come from one sample, sequenced in a study of control samples from healthy donors and cancer patients. Here immunoSEQ multiplex PCR was the method, and the copy in TCRdb shows in-frame clones only, minus some. The table shows about 160,000 clones, with just under 95% occurring only once. The specimen was blood. Source of these receptors: a woman between 35 and 50 years old in good health.

This chain uses TRBV10-3 with TRBJ2-3; D is undetermined. V lost 6 bases and J lost 2, with 12 bases in between. The CDR3 extends over 14 amino acids. Germline V gene data show CDR1 as ENHRY and CDR2 as SYGVKD. In DNA form, the CDR3 reads TGTGCCATCAGCCCTCGGGTCCACACAGATACGCAGTATTTT. Protein sequence: CAISPRVHTDTQYF.

A single count supports this clone. CDR3 DNA: TGTGCCTGGGGCGCGATTCGCTATGGCTACACCTTC. Translated: CAWGAIRYGYTF. The chain uses TRBV30 and TRBJ1-2; unclear D gene. Germline V gene sequence: CDR1 GTSNPN, CDR2 SVGIG (reference sequence). The CDR3 is 12 amino acids. Trimming pared 5 bases from V and 4 bases from J, leaving 11 bases between.

This clone was seen a single time. This chain links TRBV19 with TRBJ1-5; possible D gene TRBD1, 5 bases. V was clipped by 7 bases and J by 2 bases, with 15 bases between them. Looked up from germline, CDR1 is LNHDA and CDR2 is SQIVND (reference sequence). The CDR3 totals 15 residues. CDR3 region: CASTETRVRNQPQHF. The CDR3 DNA reads TGTGCCAGTACCGAAACCAGGGTCCGCAATCAGCCCCAGCATTTT.

The chain joins TRBV7-2 to TRBJ2-5; D may be TRBD2 (6 bases). The CDR3 totals 13 residues. Germline CDR1 is SGHTA and CDR2 is FQGNSA. With 6 bases removed from V and 3 bases from J, the gap between germline ends came to 11 bases. The CDR3 loop reads CASSWRAEETQYF. CDR3 DNA sequence: TGTGCCAGCAGTTGGAGGGCGGAAGAGACCCAGTACTTC.

The chain recombines TRBV19 with TRBJ1-6, with unresolved D. The CDR3 length is 13 residues. CDR1 and CDR2 (germline): LNHDA, SQIVND (reference sequence). The V and J ends lost 3 bases and 10 bases respectively, with 10 bases between them. CDR3 protein: CASSISGLSPLHF. The CDR3 DNA follows: TGTGCCAGTAGTATCTCCGGGTTGTCACCCCTCCACTTT.

V gene TRBV27 combines with J gene TRBJ1-1; no clear D. The germline V gene encodes CDR1 MNHEY and CDR2 SMNVEV (reference sequence). The CDR3 has 15 residues. V was shortened by 9 bases and J by 1 base, with 18 bases between the two germline ends. CDR3 protein: CASSVGHRQNTEAFF. In DNA, the CDR3 is TGTGCCAGTTCAGTCGGGCACAGACAGAACACTGAAGCTTTCTTT.

The chain carries TRBV28 and TRBJ2-7, with 7 bases aligning to TRBD2. The V gene end was trimmed by 7 bases and the J gene end by 4 bases; junction bases not matched to a gene: 7. CDR3 length equals 13 residues. CDR1 and CDR2 from the germline V gene are MDHEN and SYDVKM. CDR3 amino acids: CASNGGGPYEQYF. DNA for the CDR3: TGTGCCAGCAACGGCGGGGGTCCATACGAGCAGTACTTC.

The rearrangement uses TRBV6-5 and TRBJ2-3, with 9 bases that match TRBD1. Losses at the gene ends were 5 bases for V and 5 bases for J; bases not matched to a gene: 5. CDR1 MNHEY and CDR2 SVGAGI come from the germline V gene. This CDR3 contains 14 residues. Here the CDR3 DNA reads TGTGCCAGCAGTACGGGACAGGGCGTAGATACGCAGTATTTT. Translation: CASSTGQGVDTQYF.

The J gene is TRBJ2-1, the V gene TRBV5-1; tentatively, D is TRBD1 or TRBD2 (7 bases each). The CDR3 is 15 residues long. The V gene's germline CDR1 is SGHRS and CDR2 YFSETQ. Deletions cut 4 bases from V and 6 bases from J, with 17 bases between. CDR3 in DNA: TGCGCCAGCAGCCCTCTGACAGGGAGGGCCAATGAGCAGTTCTTC. Encoded protein: CASSPLTGRANEQFF.

The rearrangement uses TRBV9 and TRBJ2-1; D is perhaps TRBD1 (6 bases). V dropped 4 bases and J dropped 4 bases, with 18 bases sitting between them. The germline V gene encodes CDR1 SGDLS and CDR2 YYNGEE. The CDR3 loop spans 16 amino acids. The CDR3 sequence: CASSQLSVRGYNEQFF. The CDR3 region has the DNA TGTGCCAGCAGCCAACTCAGTGTTAGGGGGTACAATGAGCAGTTCTTC.

The CDR3 DNA sequence: TGCGCCAGCAGATGGGACTTCACTGAAGCTTTCTTT. Residues: CASRWDFTEAFF. This sequence joins TRBV5-1 and TRBJ1-1; possible D gene TRBD1, 5 bases. CDR1 is SGHRS and CDR2 is YFSETQ in the germline V gene. This CDR3 region has 12 residues. The V and J ends lost 5 bases and 4 bases respectively, with 9 bases between them.